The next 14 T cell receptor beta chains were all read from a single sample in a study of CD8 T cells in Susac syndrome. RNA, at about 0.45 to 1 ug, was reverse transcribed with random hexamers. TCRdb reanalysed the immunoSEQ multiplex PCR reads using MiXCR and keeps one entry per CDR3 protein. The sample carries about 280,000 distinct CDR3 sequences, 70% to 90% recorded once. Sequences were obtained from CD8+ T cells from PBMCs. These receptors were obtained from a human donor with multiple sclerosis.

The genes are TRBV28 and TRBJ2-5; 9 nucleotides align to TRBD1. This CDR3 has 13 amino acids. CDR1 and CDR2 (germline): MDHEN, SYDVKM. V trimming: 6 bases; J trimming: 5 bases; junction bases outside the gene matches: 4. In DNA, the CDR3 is TGTGCCAGCAGACCGGGACAGGGCGAGACCCAGTACTTC. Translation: CASRPGQGETQYF.

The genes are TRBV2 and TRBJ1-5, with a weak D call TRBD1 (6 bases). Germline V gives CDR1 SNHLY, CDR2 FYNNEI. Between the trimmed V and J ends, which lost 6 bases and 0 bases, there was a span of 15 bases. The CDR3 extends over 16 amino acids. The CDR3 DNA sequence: TGTGCCAGCAGCACCCTGACAGGATATAGCAATCAGCCCCAGCATTTT. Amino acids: CASSTLTGYSNQPQHF.

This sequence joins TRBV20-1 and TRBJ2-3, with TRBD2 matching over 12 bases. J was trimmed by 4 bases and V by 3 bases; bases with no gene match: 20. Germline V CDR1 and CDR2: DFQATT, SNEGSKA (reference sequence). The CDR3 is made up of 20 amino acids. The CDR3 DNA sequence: TGCAGTGCTAGTACCGGGTCAGAGCCCATAGGACTAGCGGGGTCAGATACGCAGTATTTT. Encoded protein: CSASTGSEPIGLAGSDTQYF.

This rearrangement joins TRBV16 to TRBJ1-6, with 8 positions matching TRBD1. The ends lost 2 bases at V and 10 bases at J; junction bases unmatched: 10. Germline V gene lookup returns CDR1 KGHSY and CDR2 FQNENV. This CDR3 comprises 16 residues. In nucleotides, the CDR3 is TGTGCCAGCAGCCAACGCCGGGACAGGAAGGGATCACCCCTCCACTTT. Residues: CASSQRRDRKGSPLHF. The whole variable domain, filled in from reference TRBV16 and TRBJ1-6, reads GEEVAQTPKHLVRGEGQKAKLYCAPIKGHSYVFWYQQVLKNEFKFLISFQNENVFDETGMPKERFSAKCLPNSPCSLEIQATKLEDSAVYFCASSQRRDRKGSPLHFGNGTRLTVT.

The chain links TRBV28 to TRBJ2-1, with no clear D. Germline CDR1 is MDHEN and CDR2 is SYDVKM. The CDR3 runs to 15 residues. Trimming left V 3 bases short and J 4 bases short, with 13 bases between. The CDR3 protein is CASSLNSFPYNEQFF. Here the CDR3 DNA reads TGTGCCAGCAGTTTGAACTCCTTCCCATACAATGAGCAGTTCTTC.

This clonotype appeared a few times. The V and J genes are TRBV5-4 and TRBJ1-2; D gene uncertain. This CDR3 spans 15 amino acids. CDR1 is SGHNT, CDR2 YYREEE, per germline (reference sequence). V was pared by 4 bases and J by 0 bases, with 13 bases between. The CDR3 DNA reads TGTGCCAGCAGCCTGGCGGGGTTAGCTAACTATGGCTACACCTTC. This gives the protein CASSLAGLANYGYTF.

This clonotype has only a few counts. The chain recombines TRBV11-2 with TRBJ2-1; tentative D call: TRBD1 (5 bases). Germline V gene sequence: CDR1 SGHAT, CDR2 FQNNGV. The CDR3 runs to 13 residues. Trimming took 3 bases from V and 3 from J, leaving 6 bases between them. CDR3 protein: CASSFRVYNEQFF. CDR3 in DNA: TGTGCCAGCAGCTTCAGGGTCTACAATGAGCAGTTCTTC.

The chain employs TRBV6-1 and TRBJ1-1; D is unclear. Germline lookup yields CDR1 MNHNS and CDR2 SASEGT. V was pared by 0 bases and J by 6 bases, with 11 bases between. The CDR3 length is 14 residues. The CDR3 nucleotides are TGTGCCAGCAGTGAAGCACGGGCGGGCGCTGAAGCTTTCTTT. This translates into CASSEARAGAEAFF.

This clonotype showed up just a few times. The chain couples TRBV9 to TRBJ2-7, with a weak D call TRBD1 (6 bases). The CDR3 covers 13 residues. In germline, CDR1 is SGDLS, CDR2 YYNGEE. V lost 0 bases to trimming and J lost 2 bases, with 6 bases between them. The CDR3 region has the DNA TGTGCCAGCAGCGTAGGGACAGCCTACGAGCAGTACTTC. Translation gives CASSVGTAYEQYF.

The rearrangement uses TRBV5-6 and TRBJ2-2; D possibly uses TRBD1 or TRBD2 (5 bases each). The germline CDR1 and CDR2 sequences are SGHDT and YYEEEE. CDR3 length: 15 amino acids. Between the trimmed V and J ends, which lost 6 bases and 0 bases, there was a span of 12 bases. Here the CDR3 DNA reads TGTGCCAGCACCTTCGGGACGGCGAACACCGGGGAGCTGTTTTTT. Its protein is CASTFGTANTGELFF.

In DNA, the CDR3 is TGCAGCGTTGAACGCGGGCCCAACGAATCTTTCTTT. Protein: CSVERGPNESFF. The rearrangement uses TRBV29-1 and TRBJ1-1, with no clear D. The CDR3 has 12 residues. Germline V gene data show CDR1 as SQVTM and CDR2 as ANQGSEA. V was clipped by 2 bases and J by 12 bases, with 16 bases between them.

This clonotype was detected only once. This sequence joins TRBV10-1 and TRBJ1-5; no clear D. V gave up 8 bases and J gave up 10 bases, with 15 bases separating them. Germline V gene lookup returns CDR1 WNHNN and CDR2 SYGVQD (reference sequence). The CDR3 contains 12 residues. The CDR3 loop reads CASSDTTKPQHF. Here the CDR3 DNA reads TGCGCCAGCTCCGATACTACCAAACCCCAGCATTTT.

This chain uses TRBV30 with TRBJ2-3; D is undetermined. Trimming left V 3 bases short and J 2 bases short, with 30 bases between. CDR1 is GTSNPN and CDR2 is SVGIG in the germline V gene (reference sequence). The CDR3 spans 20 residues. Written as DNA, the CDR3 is TGTGCCTGGAGGGAGAGCTTGTTTGGGCGGACCTCCCTCTTCACAGATACGCAGTATTTT. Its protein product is CAWRESLFGRTSLFTDTQYF.

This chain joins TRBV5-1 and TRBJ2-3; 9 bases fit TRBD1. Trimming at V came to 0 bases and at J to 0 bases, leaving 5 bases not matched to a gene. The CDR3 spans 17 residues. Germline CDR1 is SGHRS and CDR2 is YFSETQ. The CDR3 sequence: CASSLGTGTGSTDTQYF. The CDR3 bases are TGCGCCAGCAGCTTGGGGACCGGGACAGGGAGCACAGATACGCAGTATTTT. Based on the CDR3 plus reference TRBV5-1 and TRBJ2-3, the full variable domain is KAGVTQTPRYLIKTRGQQVTLSCSPISGHRSVSWYQQTPGQGLQFLFEYFSETQRNKGNFPGRFSGRQFSNSRSEMNVSTLELGDSALYLCASSLGTGTGSTDTQYFGPGTRLTVL.